This T cell receptor beta chain was sequenced in a study of identical twins. TCRdb independently ran MiXCR on the 5' RACE reads; one entry per CDR3 protein. The sample contains approximately 550,000 distinct CDR3 sequences, approximately 20% of which appear only once. The same specimen was also included in a second study, on yellow fever vaccine responses in identical twins.

The sequence derives from a woman younger than 35 in good health. The sample was CD4+ T cells sorted from blood.

CDR3 DNA sequence: TGCAGCGCCCGGGAGGGGGGAGGACTGTCAGATACGCAGTATTTT. It translates to CSAREGGGLSDTQYF. The chain joins TRBV29-1 to TRBJ2-3, with 8 bases fitting TRBD2. Germline V CDR1 and CDR2: SQVTM, ANQGSEA. V shed 7 bases and J 4 bases; nucleotides not matched to a gene: 13. CDR3 length equals 15 residues.